This T cell receptor beta chain was captured by sequencing in a study of CD8 T cells in Susac syndrome. A quantity of roughly 0.5 to 1 ug RNA underwent reverse transcription using random hexamers. Amplification of TCR beta CDR3 spanned 54 Vbeta and 13 Jbeta via immunoSEQ multiplex PCR. A single record per CDR3 protein comes from TCRdb applying MiXCR to the immunoSEQ multiplex PCR reads. Among about 80,000 distinct CDR3 sequences listed, around 94% were seen once. The study sequenced TCR beta in blood CD8+ and CD4+ T cells. TEMRA cells were FACS-enriched, while CD8+ and CD4+ T cells were negatively isolated. Study-wide results and limits: It was acknowledged by the study that relatively few individuals were included in its TCR sequencing and HLA analysis.

With 7 bases removed from V and 8 bases from J, the gap between germline ends came to 20 bases. Per germline, CDR1 MNHEY and CDR2 SVGEGT. CDR3 length equals 14 residues. Concerning this clonotype: Its specificity is unknown.

The V gene is TRBV6-2 or TRBV6-3, the J gene TRBJ1-2, with no clear D. This receptor was taken from a human donor in good health. Input material: CD8+ T cells from PBMCs. The CDR3 DNA sequence: TGTGCCAGCAACGGCTACGAAGAAGTCTACGGCTACACCTTC. Amino acid sequence: CASNGYEEVYGYTF.